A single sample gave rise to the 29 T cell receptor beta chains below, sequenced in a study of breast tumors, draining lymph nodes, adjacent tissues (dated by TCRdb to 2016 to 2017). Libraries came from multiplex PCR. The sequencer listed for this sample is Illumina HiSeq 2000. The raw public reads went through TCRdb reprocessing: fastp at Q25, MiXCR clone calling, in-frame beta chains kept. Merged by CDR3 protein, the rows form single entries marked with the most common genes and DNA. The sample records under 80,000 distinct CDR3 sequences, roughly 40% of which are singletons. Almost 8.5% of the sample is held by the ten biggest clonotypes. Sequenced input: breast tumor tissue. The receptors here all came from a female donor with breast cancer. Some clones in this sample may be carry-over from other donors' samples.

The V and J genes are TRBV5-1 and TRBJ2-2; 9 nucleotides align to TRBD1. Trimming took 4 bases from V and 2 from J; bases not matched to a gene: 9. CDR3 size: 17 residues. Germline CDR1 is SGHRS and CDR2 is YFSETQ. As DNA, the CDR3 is TGCGCCAGCAGCCTTTCAAGACAGGGGGGCAACACCGGGGAGCTGTTTTTT. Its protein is CASSLSRQGGNTGELFF. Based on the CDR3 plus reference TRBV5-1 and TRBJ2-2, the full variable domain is KAGVTQTPRYLIKTRGQQVTLSCSPISGHRSVSWYQQTPGQGLQFLFEYFSETQRNKGNFPGRFSGRQFSNSRSEMNVSTLELGDSALYLCASSLSRQGGNTGELFFGEGSRLTVL.

CDR3 in DNA: TGTGCCAGCAGTTTTGAGGGGGAGACCCAGTACTTC. It encodes CASSFEGETQYF. This sequence joins TRBV27 and TRBJ2-5, with D perhaps TRBD1 or TRBD2 (5 bases each). Trimming cost V 3 bases and J 5 bases, with 7 bases left between them. From germline, CDR1 is MNHEY and CDR2 SMNVEV (reference sequence). The CDR3 extends over 12 amino acids.

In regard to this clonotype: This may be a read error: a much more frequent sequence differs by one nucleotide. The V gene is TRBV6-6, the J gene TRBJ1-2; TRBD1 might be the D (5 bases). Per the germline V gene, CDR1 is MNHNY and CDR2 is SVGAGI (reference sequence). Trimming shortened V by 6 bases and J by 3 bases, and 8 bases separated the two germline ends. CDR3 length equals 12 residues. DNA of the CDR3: TGTGCCAGCAGGCGGGGCGACTATGGCTACACCTTC. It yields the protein CASRRGDYGYTF.

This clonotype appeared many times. CDR3 in DNA: TGCGCCAGCAGCTTGGCCAAGACAGGAGGCAACCCCGGGGAGCTGTTTTTT. Translating gives CASSLAKTGGNPGELFF. The chain couples TRBV5-1 to TRBJ2-2, with a weak D call TRBD1 (6 bases). This CDR3 has 17 residues. CDR1 is SGHRS and CDR2 is YFSETQ in the germline V gene. V lost 0 bases and J 6 bases, leaving 18 bases between the germline ends.

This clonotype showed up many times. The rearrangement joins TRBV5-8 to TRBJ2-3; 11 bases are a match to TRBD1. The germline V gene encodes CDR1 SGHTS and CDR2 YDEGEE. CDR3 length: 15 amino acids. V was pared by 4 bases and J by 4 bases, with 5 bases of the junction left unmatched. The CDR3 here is CASSPRTGGADTQYF. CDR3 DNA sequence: TGTGCCAGCAGCCCCCGGACAGGGGGCGCAGATACGCAGTATTTT.

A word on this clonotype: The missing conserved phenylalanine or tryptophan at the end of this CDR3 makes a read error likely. The DNA of the CDR3 is TGCAGTGCTAGAGTGGCGGGATCTGCCTACAATGAGCAGTTCAGA. It yields the protein CSARVAGSAYNEQFR. V gene TRBV20-1 combines with J gene TRBJ2-1; D possibly corresponds to TRBD2 (6 bases). V lost 1 base and J 2 bases, leaving 12 bases between the germline ends. The CDR3 consists of 15 residues. Germline V gives CDR1 DFQATT, CDR2 SNEGSKA (reference sequence).

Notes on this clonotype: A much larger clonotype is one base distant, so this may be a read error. The CDR3 loop is CASSTFRRGGMETQYF. In DNA, the CDR3 is TGTGCCAGCAGTACCTTCCGACGGGGTGGCATGGAGACCCAGTACTTC. J is TRBJ2-5 and V is TRBV28; tentatively, D is TRBD2 (5 bases). This CDR3 comprises 16 residues. Germline CDR1 MDHEN, CDR2 SYDVKM. V was cut by 5 bases and J by 5 bases, with 21 bases left in between.

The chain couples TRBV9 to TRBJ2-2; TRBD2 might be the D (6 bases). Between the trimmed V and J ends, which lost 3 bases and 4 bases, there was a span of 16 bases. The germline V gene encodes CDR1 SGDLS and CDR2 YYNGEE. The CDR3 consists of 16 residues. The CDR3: CASSESTGEGTGELFF. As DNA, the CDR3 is TGTGCCAGCAGCGAGTCCACGGGGGAAGGCACCGGGGAGCTGTTTTTT.

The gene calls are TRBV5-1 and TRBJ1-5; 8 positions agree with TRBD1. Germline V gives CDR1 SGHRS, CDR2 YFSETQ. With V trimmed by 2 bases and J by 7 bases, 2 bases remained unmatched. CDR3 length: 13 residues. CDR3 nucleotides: TGCGCCAGCAGCTTAGGACAGGGCCAGCCCCAGCATTTT. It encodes CASSLGQGQPQHF. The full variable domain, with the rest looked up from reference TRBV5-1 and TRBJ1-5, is KAGVTQTPRYLIKTRGQQVTLSCSPISGHRSVSWYQQTPGQGLQFLFEYFSETQRNKGNFPGRFSGRQFSNSRSEMNVSTLELGDSALYLCASSLGQGQPQHFGDGTRLSIL.

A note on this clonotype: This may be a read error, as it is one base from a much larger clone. Here the CDR3 DNA reads TGTGCCAGCAGCGATATCGGGGACACTGAAGCTTTCTTT. Translated: CASSDIGDTEAFF. The V call is TRBV9, the J call TRBJ1-1, with D unresolved. V was shortened by 3 bases and J by 3 bases, with 9 bases between the two germline ends. The CDR3 totals 13 residues. CDR1 is SGDLS, CDR2 YYNGEE, per germline.

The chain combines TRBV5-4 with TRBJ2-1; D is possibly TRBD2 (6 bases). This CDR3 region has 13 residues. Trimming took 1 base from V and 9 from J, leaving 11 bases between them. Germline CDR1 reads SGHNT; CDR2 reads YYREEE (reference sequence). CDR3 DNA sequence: TGTGCCAGCAGCTTGAACGGGACTGTTGAGCAGTTCTTC. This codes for CASSLNGTVEQFF.

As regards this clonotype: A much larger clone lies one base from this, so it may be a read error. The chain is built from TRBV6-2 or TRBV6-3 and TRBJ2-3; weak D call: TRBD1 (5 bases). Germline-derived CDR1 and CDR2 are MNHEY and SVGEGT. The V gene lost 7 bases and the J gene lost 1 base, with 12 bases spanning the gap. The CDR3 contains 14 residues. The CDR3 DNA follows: TGTGCCAGCACCCAAGTAGGGGGCACAGATACGCAGTATTTT. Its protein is CASTQVGGTDTQYF.

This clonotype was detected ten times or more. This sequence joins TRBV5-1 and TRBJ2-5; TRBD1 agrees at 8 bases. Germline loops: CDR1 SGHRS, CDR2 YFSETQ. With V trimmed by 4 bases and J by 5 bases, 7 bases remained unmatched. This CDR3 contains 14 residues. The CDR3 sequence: CASSPGQEGETQYF. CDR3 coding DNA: TGCGCCAGCAGCCCGGGACAGGAGGGGGAGACCCAGTACTTC. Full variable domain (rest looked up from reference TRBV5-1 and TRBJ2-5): KAGVTQTPRYLIKTRGQQVTLSCSPISGHRSVSWYQQTPGQGLQFLFEYFSETQRNKGNFPGRFSGRQFSNSRSEMNVSTLELGDSALYLCASSPGQEGETQYFGPGTRLLVL.

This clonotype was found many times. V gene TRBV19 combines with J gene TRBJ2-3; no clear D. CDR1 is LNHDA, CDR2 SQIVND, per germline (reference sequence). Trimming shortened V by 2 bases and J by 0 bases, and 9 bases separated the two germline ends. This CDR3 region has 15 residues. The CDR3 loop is CASSIMFVSTDTQYF. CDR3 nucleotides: TGTGCCAGTAGTATAATGTTCGTGAGCACAGATACGCAGTATTTT. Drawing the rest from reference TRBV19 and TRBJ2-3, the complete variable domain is DGGITQSPKYLFRKEGQNVTLSCEQNLNHDAMYWYRQDPGQGLRLIYYSQIVNDFQKGDIAEGYSVSREKKESFPLTVTSAQKNPTAFYLCASSIMFVSTDTQYFGPGTRLTVL.

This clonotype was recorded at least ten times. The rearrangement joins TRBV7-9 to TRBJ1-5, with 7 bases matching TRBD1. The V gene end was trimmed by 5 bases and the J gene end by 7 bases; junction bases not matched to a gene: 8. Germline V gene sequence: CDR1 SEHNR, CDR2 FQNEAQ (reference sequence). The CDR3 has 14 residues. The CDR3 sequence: CASSARGQGQPQHF. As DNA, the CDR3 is TGTGCCAGCAGCGCGAGGGGGCAAGGGCAGCCCCAGCATTTT.

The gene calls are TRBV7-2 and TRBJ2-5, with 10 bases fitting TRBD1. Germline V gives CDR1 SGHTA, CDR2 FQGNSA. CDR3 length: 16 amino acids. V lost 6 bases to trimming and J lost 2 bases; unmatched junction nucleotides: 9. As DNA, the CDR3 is TGTGCCAGCAGAAGGACAGGGGGAGGGGGGCAAGAGACCCAGTACTTC. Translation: CASRRTGGGGQETQYF.

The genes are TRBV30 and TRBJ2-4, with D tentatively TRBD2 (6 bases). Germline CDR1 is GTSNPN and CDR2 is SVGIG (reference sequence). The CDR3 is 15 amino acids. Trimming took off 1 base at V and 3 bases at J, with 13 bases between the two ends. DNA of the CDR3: TGTGCCTGGAGTGAAATGACGGGACTCAAAAACATTCAGTACTTC. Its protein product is CAWSEMTGLKNIQYF.

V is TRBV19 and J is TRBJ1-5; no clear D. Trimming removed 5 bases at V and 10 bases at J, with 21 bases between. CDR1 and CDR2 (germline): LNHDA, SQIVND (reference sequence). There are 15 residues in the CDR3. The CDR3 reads CASSFPPCFGQPQHF. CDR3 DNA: TGTGCCAGTAGTTTCCCCCCGTGTTTTGGTCAACCCCAGCATTTT.

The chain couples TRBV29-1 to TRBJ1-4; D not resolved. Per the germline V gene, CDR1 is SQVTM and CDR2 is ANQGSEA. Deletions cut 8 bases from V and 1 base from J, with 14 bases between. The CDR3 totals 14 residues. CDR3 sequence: CSTLTGGTNEKLFF. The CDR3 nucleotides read TGCAGCACATTAACGGGCGGAACTAATGAAAAACTGTTTTTT.

CDR3 bases: TGTGCCAGCAGCTTAGTCGTTGGTAGACAGGGAGCCCACAATGAGCAGTTCTTC. As protein: CASSLVVGRQGAHNEQFF. This chain uses TRBV7-9 with TRBJ2-1, with 7 bases lining up with TRBD1. CDR1 and CDR2 (germline): SEHNR, FQNEAQ (reference sequence). This CDR3 is 18 amino acids long. V trimming: 1 base; J trimming: 5 bases; junction bases outside the gene matches: 14.

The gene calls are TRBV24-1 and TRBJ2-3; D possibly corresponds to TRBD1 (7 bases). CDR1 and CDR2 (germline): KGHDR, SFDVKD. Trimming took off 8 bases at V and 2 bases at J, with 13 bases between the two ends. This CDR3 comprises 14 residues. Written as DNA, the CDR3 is TGTGCCACCAAGGGGGCGGGGATCACAGATACGCAGTATTTT. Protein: CATKGAGITDTQYF.

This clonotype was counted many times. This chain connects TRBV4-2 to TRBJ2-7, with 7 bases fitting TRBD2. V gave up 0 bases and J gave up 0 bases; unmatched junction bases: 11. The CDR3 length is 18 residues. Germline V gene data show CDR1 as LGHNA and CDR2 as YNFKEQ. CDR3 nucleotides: TGTGCCAGCAGCCAAGAGGGAGGGTCACGGACCTACTCCTACGAGCAGTACTTC. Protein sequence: CASSQEGGSRTYSYEQYF.

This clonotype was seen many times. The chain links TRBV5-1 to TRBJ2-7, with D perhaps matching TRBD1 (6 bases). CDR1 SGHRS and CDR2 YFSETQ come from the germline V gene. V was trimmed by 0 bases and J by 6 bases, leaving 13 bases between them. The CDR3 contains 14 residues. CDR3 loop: CASSLEQGLFEQYF. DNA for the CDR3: TGCGCCAGCAGCTTGGAACAGGGTTTGTTCGAGCAGTACTTC.

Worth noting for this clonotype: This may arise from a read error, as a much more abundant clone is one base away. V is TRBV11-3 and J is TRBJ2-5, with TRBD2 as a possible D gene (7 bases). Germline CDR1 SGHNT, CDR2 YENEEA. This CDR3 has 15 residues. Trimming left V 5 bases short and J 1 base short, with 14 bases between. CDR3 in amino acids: CASSARGGAQETQYF. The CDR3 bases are TGTGCCAGCAGCGCGAGGGGGGGGGCCCAAGAGACCCAGTACTTC.

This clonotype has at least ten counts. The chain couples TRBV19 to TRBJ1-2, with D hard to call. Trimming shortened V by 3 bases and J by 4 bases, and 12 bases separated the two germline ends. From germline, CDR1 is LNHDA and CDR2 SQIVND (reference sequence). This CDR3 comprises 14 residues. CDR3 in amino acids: CASSISLSPYGYTF. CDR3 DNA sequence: TGTGCCAGTAGTATTAGCCTTTCCCCCTATGGCTACACCTTC.

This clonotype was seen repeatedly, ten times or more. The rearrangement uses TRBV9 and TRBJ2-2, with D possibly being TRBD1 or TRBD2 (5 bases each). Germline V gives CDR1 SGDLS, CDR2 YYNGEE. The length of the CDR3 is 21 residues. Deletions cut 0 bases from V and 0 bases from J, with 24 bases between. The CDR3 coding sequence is TGTGCCAGCAGCGTAGTCGTTCCAGGTGGGGGAATCCACGCGAACACCGGGGAGCTGTTTTTT. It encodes CASSVVVPGGGIHANTGELFF.

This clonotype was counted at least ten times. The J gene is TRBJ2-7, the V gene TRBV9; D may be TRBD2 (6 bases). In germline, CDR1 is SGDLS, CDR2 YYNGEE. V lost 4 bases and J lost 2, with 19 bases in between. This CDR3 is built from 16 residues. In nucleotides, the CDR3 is TGTGCCAGCAGCCCGTTCTGGCGGGCGGGGACCTACGAGCAGTACTTC. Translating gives CASSPFWRAGTYEQYF.

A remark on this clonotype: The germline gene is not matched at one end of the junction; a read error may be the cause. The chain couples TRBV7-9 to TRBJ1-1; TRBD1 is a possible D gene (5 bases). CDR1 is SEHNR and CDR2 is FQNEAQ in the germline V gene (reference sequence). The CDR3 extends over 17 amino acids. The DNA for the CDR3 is TGTGCCAGCAGCTTAGTATTTTGGGAAAGAGACAGAGATGAAGCTTCCTTT. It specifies CASSLVFWERDRDEASF.

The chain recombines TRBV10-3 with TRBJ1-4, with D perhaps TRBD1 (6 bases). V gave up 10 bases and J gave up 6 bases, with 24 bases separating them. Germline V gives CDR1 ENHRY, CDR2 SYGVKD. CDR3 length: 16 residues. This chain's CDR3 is CATKSGNRAGDEKLFF. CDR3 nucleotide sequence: TGTGCCACGAAGAGCGGGAACAGGGCAGGCGATGAAAAACTGTTTTTT.